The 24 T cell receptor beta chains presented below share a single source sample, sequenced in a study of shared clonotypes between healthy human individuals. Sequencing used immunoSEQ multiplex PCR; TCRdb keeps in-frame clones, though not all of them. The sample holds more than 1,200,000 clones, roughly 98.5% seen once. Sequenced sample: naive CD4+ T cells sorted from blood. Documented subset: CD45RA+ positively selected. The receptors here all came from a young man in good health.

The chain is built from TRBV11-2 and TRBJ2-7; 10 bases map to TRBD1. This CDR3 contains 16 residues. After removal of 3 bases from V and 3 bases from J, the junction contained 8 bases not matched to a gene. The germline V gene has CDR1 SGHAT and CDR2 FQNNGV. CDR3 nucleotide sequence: TGTGCCAGCAGCTTCTTCCCGGACAGGGGGGACTACGAGCAGTACTTC. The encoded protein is CASSFFPDRGDYEQYF. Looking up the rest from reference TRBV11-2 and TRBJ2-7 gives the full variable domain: EAGVAQSPRYKIIEKRQSVAFWCNPISGHATLYWYQQILGQGPKLLIQFQNNGVVDDSQLPKDRFSAERLKGVDSTLKIQPAKLEDSAVYLCASSFFPDRGDYEQYFGPGTRLTVT.

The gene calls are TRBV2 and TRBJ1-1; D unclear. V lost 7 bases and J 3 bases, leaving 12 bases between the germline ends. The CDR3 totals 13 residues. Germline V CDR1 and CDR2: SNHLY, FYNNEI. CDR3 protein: CASTRREDTEAFF. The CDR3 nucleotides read TGTGCCAGCACCCGTCGGGAAGACACTGAAGCTTTCTTT.

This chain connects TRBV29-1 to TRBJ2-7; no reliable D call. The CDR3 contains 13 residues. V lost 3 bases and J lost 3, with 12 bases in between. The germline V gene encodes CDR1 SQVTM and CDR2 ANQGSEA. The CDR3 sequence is CSVDPGVGYEQYF. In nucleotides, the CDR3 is TGCAGCGTTGATCCTGGGGTGGGCTACGAGCAGTACTTC.

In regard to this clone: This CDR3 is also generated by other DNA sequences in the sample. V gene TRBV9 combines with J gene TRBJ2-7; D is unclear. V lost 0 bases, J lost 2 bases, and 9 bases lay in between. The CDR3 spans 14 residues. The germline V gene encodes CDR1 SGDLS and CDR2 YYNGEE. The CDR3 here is CASSVGGTTYEQYF. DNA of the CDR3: TGTGCCAGCAGCGTAGGGGGTACTACCTACGAGCAGTACTTC.

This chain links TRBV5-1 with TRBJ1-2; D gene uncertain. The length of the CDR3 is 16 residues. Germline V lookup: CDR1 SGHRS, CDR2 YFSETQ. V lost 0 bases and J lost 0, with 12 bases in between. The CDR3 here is CASSLDAAPANYGYTF. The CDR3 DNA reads TGCGCCAGCAGCTTGGACGCAGCTCCAGCTAACTATGGCTACACCTTC.

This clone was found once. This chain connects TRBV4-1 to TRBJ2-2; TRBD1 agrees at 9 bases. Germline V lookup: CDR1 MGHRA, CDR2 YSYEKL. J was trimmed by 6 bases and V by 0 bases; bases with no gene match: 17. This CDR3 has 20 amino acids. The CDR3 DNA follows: TGCGCCAGCAGCCAAGAAAGCTTGGGTCTGACAGGGGGGAATTCCGGGGAGCTGTTTTTT. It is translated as CASSQESLGLTGGNSGELFF.

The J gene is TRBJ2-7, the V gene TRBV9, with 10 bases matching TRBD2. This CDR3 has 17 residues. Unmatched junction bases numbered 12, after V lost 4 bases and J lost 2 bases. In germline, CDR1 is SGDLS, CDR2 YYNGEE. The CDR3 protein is CASSSSDTSGVPYEQYF. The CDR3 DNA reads TGTGCCAGCAGCTCTAGTGACACTAGCGGGGTCCCCTACGAGCAGTACTTC.

CDR3 amino acids: CASRRLAGGPGELFF. CDR3 in DNA: TGTGCCAGCAGGCGTCTAGCGGGAGGGCCCGGGGAGCTGTTTTTT. This rearrangement joins TRBV6-5 to TRBJ2-2, with 12 bases lining up with TRBD2. The CDR3 length is 15 residues. V dropped 6 bases and J dropped 6; count of bases not matched to a gene: 5. Germline assignment: CDR1 MNHEY and CDR2 SVGAGI.

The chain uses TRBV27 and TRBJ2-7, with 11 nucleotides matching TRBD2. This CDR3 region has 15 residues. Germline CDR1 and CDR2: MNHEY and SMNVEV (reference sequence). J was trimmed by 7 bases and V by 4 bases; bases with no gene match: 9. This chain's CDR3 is CASSSRTSGSVEQYF. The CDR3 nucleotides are TGTGCCAGCAGTTCGAGGACTAGCGGGTCTGTAGAGCAGTACTTC.

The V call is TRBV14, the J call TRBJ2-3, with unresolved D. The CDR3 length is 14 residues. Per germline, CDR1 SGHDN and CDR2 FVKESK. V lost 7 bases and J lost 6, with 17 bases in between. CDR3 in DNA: TGTGCCAGCACCCCCCCACCGTCCATGGATACGCAGTATTTT. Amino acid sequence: CASTPPPSMDTQYF.

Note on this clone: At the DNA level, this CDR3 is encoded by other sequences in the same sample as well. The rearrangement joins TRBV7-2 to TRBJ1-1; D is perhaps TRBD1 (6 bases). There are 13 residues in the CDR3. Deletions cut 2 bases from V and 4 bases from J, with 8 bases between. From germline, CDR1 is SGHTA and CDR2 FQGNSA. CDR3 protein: CASSLRRGTEAFF. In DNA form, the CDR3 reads TGTGCCAGCAGCTTACGCAGGGGCACTGAAGCTTTCTTT.

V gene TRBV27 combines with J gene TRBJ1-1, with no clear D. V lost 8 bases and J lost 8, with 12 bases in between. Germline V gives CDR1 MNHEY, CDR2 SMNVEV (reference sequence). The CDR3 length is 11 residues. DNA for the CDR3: TGTGCCAGCCGCCTATTGGGGGAAGCTTTCTTT. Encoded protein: CASRLLGEAFF.

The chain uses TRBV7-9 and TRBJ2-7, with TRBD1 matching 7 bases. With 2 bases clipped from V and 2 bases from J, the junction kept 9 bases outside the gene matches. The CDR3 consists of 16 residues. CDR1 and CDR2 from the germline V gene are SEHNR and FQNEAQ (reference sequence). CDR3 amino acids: CASSLSLGQTPYEQYF. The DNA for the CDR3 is TGTGCCAGCAGCTTATCTTTGGGACAGACCCCCTACGAGCAGTACTTC.

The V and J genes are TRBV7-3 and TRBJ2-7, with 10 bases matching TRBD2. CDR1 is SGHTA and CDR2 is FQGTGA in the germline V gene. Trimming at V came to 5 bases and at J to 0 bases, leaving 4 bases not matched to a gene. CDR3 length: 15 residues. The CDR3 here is CASSESGRASYEQYF. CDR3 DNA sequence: TGTGCCAGCAGCGAAAGCGGGAGGGCCTCCTACGAGCAGTACTTC.

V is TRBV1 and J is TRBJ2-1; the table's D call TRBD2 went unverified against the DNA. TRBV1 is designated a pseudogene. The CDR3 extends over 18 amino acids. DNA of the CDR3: TGCACCAGCCTGATAAAACGTGATCAGGGACTAGCGGGTGTTGAGCAGTTCTTC. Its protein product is CTSLIKRDQGLAGVEQFF.

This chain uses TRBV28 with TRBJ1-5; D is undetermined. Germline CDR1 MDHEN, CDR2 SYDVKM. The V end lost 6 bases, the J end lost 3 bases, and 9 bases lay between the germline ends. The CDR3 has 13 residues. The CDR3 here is CASRSGINQPQHF. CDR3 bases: TGTGCCAGCAGGTCCGGGATCAATCAGCCCCAGCATTTT.

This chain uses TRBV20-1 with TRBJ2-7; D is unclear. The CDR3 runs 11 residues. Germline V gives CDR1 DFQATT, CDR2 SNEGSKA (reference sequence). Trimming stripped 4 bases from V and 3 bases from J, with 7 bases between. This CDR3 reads CSAMIGYEQYF. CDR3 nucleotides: TGCAGTGCTATGATAGGCTACGAGCAGTACTTC.

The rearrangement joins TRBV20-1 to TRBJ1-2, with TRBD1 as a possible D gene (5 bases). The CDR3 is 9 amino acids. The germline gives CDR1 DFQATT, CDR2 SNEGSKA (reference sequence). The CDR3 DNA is TGCAATGAGGGGAATGGCTACACCTTC. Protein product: CNEGNGYTF.

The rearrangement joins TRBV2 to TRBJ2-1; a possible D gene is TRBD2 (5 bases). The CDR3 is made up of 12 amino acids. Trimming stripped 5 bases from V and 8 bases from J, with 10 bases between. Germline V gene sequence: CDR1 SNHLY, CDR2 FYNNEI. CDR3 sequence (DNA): TGTGCCAGCAGTAGAGGGAGCCATGAGCAGTTCTTC. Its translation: CASSRGSHEQFF. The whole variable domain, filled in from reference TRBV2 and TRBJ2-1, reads EPEVTQTPSHQVTQMGQEVILRCVPISNHLYFYWYRQILGQKVEFLVSFYNNEISEKSEIFDDQFSVERPDGSNFTLKIRSTKLEDSAMYFCASSRGSHEQFFGPGTRLTVL.

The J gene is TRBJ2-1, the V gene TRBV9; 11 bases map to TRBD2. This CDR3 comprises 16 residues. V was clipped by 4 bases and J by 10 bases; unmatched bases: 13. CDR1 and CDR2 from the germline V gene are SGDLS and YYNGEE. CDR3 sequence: CASSITGTSGHLEQFF. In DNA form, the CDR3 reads TGTGCCAGCAGCATAACCGGGACTAGCGGCCATTTGGAGCAGTTCTTC.

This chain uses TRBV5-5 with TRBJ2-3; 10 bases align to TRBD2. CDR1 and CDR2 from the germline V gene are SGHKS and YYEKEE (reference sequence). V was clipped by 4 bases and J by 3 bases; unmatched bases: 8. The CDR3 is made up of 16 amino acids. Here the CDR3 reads CASSLQTSGLTDTQYF. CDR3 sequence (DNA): TGTGCCAGCAGCCTCCAGACTAGCGGGTTGACAGATACGCAGTATTTT.

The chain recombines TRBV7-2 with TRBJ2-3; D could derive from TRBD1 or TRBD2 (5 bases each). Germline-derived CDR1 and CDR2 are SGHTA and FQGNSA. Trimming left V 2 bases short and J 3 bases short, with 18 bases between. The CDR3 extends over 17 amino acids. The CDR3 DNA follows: TGTGCCAGCAGCTTAATCGGTGGAGCCTGGGGGACAGATACGCAGTATTTT. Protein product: CASSLIGGAWGTDTQYF.

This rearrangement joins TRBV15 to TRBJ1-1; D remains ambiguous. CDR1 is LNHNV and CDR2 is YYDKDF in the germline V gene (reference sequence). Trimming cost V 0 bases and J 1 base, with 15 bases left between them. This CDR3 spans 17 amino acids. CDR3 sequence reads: CATSRDKIRVSNTEAFF. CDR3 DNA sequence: TGTGCCACCAGCAGAGACAAAATTAGGGTATCGAACACTGAAGCTTTCTTT.

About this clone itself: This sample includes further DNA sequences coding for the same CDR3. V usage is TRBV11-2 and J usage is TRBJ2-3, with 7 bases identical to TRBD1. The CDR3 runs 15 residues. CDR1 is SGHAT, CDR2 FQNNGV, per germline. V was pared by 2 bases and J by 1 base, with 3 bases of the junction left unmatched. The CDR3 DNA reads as TGTGCCAGCAGCTTACGCGGACAGGGCACAGATACGCAGTATTTT. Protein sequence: CASSLRGQGTDTQYF.